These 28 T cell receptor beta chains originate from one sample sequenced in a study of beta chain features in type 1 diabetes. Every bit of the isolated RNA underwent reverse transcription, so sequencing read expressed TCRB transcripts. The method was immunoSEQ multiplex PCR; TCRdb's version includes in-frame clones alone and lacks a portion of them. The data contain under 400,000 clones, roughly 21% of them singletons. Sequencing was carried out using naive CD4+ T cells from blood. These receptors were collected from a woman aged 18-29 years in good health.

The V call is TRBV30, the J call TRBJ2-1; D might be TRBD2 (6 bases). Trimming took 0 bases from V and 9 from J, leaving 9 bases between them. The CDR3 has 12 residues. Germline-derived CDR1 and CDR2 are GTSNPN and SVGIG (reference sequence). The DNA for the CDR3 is TGTGCCTGGAGTGTAACCGGGGGTGAGCAGTTCTTC. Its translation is CAWSVTGGEQFF.

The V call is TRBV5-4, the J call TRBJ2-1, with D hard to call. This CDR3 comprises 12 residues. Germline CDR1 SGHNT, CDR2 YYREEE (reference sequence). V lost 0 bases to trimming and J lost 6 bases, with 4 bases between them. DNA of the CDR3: TGTGCCAGCAGCTTGGACGGCAATGAGCAGTTCTTC. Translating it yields CASSLDGNEQFF.

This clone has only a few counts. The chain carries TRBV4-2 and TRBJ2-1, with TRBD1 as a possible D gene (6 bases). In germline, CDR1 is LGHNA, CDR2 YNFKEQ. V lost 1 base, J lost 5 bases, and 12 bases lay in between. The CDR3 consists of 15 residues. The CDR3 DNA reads TGTGCCAGCAGCCAAGGACAGGCTACGGACAATGAGCAGTTCTTC. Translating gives CASSQGQATDNEQFF.

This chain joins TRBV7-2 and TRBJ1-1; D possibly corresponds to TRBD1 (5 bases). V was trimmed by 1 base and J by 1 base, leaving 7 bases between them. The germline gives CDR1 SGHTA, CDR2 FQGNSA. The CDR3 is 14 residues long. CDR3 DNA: TGTGCCAGCAGCTTAGTCGGACAGAACACTGAAGCTTTCTTT. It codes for CASSLVGQNTEAFF.

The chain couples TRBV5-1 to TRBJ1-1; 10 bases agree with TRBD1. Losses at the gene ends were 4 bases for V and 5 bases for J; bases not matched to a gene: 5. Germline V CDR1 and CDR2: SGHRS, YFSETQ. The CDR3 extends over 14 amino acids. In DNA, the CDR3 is TGCGCCAGCAGCCGTGGACAGGGGGGGACTGAAGCTTTCTTT. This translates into CASSRGQGGTEAFF.

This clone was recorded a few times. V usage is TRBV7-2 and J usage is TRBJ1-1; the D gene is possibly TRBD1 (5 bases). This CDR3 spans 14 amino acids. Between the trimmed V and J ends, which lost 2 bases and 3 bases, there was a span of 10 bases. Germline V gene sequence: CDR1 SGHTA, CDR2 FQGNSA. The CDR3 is CASSLQGTDTEAFF. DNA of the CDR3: TGTGCCAGCAGCTTACAGGGTACGGACACTGAAGCTTTCTTT.

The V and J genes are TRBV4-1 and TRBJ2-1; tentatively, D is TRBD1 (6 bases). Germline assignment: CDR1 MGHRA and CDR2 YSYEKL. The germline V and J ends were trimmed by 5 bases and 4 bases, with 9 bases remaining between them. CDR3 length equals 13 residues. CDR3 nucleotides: TGCGCCAGCAGCTCGGACAGTTACAATGAGCAGTTCTTC. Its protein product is CASSSDSYNEQFF.

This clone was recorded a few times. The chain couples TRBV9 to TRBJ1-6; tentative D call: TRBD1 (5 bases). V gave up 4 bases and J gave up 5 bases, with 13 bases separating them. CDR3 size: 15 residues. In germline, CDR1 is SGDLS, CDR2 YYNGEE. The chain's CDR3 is CASSRDSTHNSPLHF. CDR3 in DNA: TGTGCCAGCAGCCGGGACTCTACGCATAATTCACCCCTCCACTTT.

Here the CDR3 DNA reads TGTGCCAGCAGTCCTGCGATGAACACTGAAGCTTTCTTT. Protein: CASSPAMNTEAFF. The chain joins TRBV7-2 to TRBJ1-1; D not certain. The CDR3 has 13 amino acids. V was trimmed by 6 bases and J by 0 bases, leaving 8 bases between them. CDR1 SGHTA and CDR2 FQGNSA come from the germline V gene.

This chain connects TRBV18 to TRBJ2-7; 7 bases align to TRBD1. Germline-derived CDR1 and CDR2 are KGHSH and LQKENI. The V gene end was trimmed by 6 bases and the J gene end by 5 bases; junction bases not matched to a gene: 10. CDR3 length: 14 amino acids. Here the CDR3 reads CASSPQGERNEQYF. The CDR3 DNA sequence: TGTGCCAGCTCCCCGCAGGGGGAGAGGAACGAGCAGTACTTC.

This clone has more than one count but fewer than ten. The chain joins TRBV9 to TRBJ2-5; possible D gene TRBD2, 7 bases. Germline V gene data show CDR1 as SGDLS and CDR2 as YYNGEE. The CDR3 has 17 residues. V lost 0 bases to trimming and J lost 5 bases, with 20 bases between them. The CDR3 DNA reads TGTGCCAGCAGCGTAGGGGAGGGGGACTCCCTCCGTGAGACCCAGTACTTC. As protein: CASSVGEGDSLRETQYF.

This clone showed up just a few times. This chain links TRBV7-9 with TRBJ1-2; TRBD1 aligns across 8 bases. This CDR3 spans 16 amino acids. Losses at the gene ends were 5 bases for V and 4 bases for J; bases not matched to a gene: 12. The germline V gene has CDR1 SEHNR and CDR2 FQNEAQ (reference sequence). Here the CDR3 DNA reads TGTGCCAGCAGCCTCGGACAGGGACTATGGGCCTATGGCTACACCTTC. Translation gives CASSLGQGLWAYGYTF. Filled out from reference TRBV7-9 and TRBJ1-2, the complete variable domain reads DTGVSQNPRHKITKRGQNVTFRCDPISEHNRLYWYRQTLGQGPEFLTYFQNEAQLEKSRLLSDRFSAERPKGSFSTLEIQRTEQGDSAMYLCASSLGQGLWAYGYTFGSGTRLTVV.

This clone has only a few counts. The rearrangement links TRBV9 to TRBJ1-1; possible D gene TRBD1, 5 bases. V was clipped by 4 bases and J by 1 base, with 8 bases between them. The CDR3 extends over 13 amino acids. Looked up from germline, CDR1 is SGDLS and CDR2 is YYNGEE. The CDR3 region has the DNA TGTGCCAGCAGCCAAGGACAGAACACTGAAGCTTTCTTT. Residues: CASSQGQNTEAFF.

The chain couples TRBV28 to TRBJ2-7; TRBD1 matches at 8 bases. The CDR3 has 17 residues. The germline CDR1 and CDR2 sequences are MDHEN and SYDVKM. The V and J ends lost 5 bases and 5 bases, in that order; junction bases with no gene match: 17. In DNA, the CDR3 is TGTGCCAGCAGTCACTCCGCCTGGGGACAGGCACGGAACGAGCAGTACTTC. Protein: CASSHSAWGQARNEQYF.

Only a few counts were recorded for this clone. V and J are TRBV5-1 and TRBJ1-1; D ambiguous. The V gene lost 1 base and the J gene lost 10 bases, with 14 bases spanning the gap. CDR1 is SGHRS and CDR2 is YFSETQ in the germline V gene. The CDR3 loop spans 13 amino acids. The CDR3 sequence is CASSLIEGLGAFF. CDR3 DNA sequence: TGCGCCAGCAGCTTGATCGAAGGACTGGGAGCTTTCTTT.

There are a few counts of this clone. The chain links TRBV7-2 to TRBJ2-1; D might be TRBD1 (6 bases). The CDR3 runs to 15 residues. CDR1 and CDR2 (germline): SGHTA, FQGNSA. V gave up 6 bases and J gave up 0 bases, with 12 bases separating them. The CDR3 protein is CASRLTGSSYNEQFF. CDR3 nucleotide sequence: TGTGCCAGCAGACTAACAGGGAGCTCCTACAATGAGCAGTTCTTC. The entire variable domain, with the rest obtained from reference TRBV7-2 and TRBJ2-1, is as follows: GAGVSQSPSNKVTEKGKDVELRCDPISGHTALYWYRQSLGQGLEFLIYFQGNSAPDKSGLPSDRFSAERTGGSVSTLTIQRTQQEDSAVYLCASRLTGSSYNEQFFGPGTRLTVL.

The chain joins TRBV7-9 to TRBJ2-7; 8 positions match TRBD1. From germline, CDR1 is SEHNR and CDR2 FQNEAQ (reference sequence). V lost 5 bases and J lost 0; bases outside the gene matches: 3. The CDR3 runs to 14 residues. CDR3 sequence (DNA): TGTGCCAGCAGCCGCGGGACAGGCTCCTACGAGCAGTACTTC. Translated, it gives CASSRGTGSYEQYF. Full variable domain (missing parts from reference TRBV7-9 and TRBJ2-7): DTGVSQNPRHKITKRGQNVTFRCDPISEHNRLYWYRQTLGQGPEFLTYFQNEAQLEKSRLLSDRFSAERPKGSFSTLEIQRTEQGDSAMYLCASSRGTGSYEQYFGPGTRLTVT.

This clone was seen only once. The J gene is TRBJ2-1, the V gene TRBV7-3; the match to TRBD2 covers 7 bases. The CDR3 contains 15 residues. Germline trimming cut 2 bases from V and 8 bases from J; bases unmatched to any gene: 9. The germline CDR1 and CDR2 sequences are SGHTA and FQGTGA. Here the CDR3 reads CASSLASSGVHEQFF. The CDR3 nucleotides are TGTGCCAGCAGCTTAGCCTCCAGCGGGGTCCATGAGCAGTTCTTC.

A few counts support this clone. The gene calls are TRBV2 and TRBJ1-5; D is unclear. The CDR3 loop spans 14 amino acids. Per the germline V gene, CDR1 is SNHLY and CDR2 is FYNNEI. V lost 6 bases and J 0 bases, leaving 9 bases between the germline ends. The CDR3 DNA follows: TGTGCCAGCAGCCGGCGGGGTAGCAATCAGCCCCAGCATTTT. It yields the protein CASSRRGSNQPQHF. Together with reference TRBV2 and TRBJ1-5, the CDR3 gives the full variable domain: EPEVTQTPSHQVTQMGQEVILRCVPISNHLYFYWYRQILGQKVEFLVSFYNNEISEKSEIFDDQFSVERPDGSNFTLKIRSTKLEDSAMYFCASSRRGSNQPQHFGDGTRLSIL.

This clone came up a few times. The CDR3 protein is CADTQGVGTEAFF. The CDR3 DNA follows: TGTGCCGATACGCAGGGGGTGGGCACTGAAGCTTTCTTT. The genes are TRBV13 and TRBJ1-1; 7 bases align to TRBD1. The germline V gene encodes CDR1 PRHDT and CDR2 FYEKMQ (reference sequence). The CDR3 spans 13 residues. Germline trimming cut 11 bases from V and 4 bases from J; bases unmatched to any gene: 10. Supplemented by reference TRBV13 and TRBJ1-1, the full variable domain reads AAGVIQSPRHLIKEKRETATLKCYPIPRHDTVYWYQQGPGQDPQFLISFYEKMQSDKGSIPDRFSAQQFSDYHSELNMSSLELGDSALYFCADTQGVGTEAFFGQGTRLTVV.

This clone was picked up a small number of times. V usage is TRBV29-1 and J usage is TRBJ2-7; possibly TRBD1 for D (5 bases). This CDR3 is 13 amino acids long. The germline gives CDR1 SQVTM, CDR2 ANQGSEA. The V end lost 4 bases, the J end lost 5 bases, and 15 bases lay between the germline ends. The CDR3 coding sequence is TGCAGCGTTGGCCAAGACAGTTTGGACGAGCAGTACTTC. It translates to CSVGQDSLDEQYF.

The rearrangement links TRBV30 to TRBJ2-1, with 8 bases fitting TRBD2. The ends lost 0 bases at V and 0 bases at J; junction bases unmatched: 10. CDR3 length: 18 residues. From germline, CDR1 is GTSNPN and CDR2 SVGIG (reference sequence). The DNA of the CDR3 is TGTGCCTGGAGTGTCGTGGCTAGCGGGTTATTCTCCTACAATGAGCAGTTCTTC. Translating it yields CAWSVVASGLFSYNEQFF. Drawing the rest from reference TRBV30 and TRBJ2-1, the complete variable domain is SQTIHQWPATLVQPVGSPLSLECTVEGTSNPNLYWYRQAAGRGLQLLFYSVGIGQISSEVPQNLSASRPQDRQFILSSKKLLLSDSGFYLCAWSVVASGLFSYNEQFFGPGTRLTVL.

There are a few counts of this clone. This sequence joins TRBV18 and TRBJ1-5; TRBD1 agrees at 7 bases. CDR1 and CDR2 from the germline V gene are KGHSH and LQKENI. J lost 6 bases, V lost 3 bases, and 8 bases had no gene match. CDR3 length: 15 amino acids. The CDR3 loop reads CASSPSGTAGQPQHF. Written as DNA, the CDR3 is TGTGCCAGCTCACCCTCCGGGACAGCAGGTCAGCCCCAGCATTTT.

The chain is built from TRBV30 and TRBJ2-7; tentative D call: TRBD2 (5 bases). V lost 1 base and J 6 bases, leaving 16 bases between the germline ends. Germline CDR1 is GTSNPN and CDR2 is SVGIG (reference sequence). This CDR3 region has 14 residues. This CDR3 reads CAWSGEITSGEQYF. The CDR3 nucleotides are TGTGCCTGGAGTGGCGAGATTACAAGCGGCGAGCAGTACTTC. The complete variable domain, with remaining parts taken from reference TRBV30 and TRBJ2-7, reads SQTIHQWPATLVQPVGSPLSLECTVEGTSNPNLYWYRQAAGRGLQLLFYSVGIGQISSEVPQNLSASRPQDRQFILSSKKLLLSDSGFYLCAWSGEITSGEQYFGPGTRLTVT.

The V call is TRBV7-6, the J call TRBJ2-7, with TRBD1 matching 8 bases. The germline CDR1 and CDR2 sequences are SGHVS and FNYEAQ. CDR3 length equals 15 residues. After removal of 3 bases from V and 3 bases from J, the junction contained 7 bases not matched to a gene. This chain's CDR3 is CASSLRQGADYEQYF. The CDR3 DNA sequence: TGTGCCAGCAGCTTGAGGCAGGGGGCAGACTACGAGCAGTACTTC.

The CDR3 region has the DNA TGTGCCAGCTCACCGTCCGAGGCGGACACTGAAGCTTTCTTT. It translates to CASSPSEADTEAFF. V usage is TRBV18 and J usage is TRBJ1-1; D gene unclear. The V and J ends lost 3 bases and 3 bases respectively, with 11 bases between them. The germline V gene has CDR1 KGHSH and CDR2 LQKENI. The CDR3 consists of 14 residues.

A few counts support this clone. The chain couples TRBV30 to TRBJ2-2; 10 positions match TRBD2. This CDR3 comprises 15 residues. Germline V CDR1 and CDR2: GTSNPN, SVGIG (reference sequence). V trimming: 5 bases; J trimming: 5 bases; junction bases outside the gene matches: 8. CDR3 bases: TGTGCCTGGCGGCCTAGCGGGAGAGGAACCGGGGAGCTGTTTTTT. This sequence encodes CAWRPSGRGTGELFF. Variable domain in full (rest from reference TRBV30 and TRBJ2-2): SQTIHQWPATLVQPVGSPLSLECTVEGTSNPNLYWYRQAAGRGLQLLFYSVGIGQISSEVPQNLSASRPQDRQFILSSKKLLLSDSGFYLCAWRPSGRGTGELFFGEGSRLTVL.

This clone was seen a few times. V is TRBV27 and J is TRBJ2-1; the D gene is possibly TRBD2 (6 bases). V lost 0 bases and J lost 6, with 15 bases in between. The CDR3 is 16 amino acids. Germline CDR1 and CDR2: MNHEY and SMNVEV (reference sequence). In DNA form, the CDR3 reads TGTGCCAGCAGTTTATCACTGACTAGAGTGGGCAATGAGCAGTTCTTC. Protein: CASSLSLTRVGNEQFF.